This entry describes one T cell receptor (beta chain). No antigen is known for it. The treatment here: roughly ten-day PBMC culture with coronavirus spike peptide pools or control peptides (ViraFEST assay). Unexposed donor CD4+ T cells predated the COVID-19 pandemic, collected 2011-2018. Cell supply allowing, SARS-CoV-2 S/N and four cold-coronavirus spikes probed unexposed-donor CD4+ T cells. The sample originates from a study of vaccination and CD4 T cells after COVID-19. Scientists ran DNA taken from cultured CD4+ T cells through the Oncomine TCR Beta short-read assay for sequencing. TCRdb independently ran MiXCR on the PCR reads; one entry per CDR3 protein. The table lists roughly 7,200 distinct CDR3 sequences, around two fifths of them singletons. The trim removed 5 bases at V and 5 bases at J, leaving 17 bases unmatched. The length of the CDR3 is 17 residues. The germline V gene encodes CDR1 SGHVS and CDR2 FNYEAQ.

Study findings and constraints: Only relatively few convalescent patients were studied, and early post-infection timepoints were not analyzed.

This sequence was found in a human donor in good health. This sequence joins TRBV7-6 and TRBJ2-7; 8 bases map to TRBD1. What was sequenced was CD4+ T cells from blood, cultured in vitro. DNA of the CDR3: TGTGCCAGCAGCCCCGGGGTTTCAGGACAGGGCGTCGACGAGCAGTACTTC. Protein product: CASSPGVSGQGVDEQYF.